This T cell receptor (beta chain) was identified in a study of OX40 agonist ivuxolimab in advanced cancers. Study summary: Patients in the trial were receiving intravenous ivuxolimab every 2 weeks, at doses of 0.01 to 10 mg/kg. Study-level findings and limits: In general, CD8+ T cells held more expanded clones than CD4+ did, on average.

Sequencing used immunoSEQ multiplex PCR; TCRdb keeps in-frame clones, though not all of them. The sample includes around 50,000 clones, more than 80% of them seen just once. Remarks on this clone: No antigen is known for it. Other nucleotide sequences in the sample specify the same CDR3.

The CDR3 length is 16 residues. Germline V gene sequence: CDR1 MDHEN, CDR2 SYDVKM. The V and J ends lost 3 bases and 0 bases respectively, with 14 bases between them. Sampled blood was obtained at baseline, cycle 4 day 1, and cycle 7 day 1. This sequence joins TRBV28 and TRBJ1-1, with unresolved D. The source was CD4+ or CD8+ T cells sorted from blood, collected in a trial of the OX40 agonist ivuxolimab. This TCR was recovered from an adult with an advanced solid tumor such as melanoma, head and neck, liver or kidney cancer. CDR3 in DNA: TGTGCCAGCAGTTTTCTCTCGAGGAGGCTGAACACTGAAGCTTTCTTT. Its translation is CASSFLSRRLNTEAFF. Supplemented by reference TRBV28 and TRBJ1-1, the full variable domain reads DVKVTQSSRYLVKRTGEKVFLECVQDMDHENMFWYRQDPGLGLRLIYFSYDVKMKEKGDIPEGYSVSREKKERFSLILESASTNQTSMYLCASSFLSRRLNTEAFFGQGTRLTVV.